The 7 T cell receptor beta chains given below trace back to one sample, sequenced in a study of T cell responses to AZD1222 COVID-19 vaccine. Sequencing used immunoSEQ multiplex PCR; TCRdb keeps in-frame clones, though not all of them. In the table there are about 89,000 clones, about 82% of which are singletons. Sequenced here: peripheral blood, sampled 28 days after the second AZD1222 dose. These receptors were taken from an adult who received the AZD1222 COVID-19 vaccine.

J is TRBJ1-5 and V is TRBV25-1, with D unresolved. The CDR3 runs 14 residues. The V and J ends lost 5 bases and 4 bases respectively, with 12 bases between them. CDR1 and CDR2 from the germline V gene are MGHDK and SYGVNS. CDR3 protein: CASSLGDINQPQHF. The CDR3 DNA sequence: TGTGCCAGCAGTCTAGGTGACATTAATCAGCCCCAGCATTTT.

V usage is TRBV6-7 and J usage is TRBJ2-7; maybe TRBD1 (5 bases). TRBV6-7 qualifies as an ORF whose function is uncertain. V was cut by 9 bases and J by 2 bases, with 17 bases left in between. The CDR3 runs 14 residues. The CDR3 nucleotides are TGTGCCAGACAACACACCAGGACAACCTACGAGCAGTACTTC. Its protein product is CARQHTRTTYEQYF.

The chain is built from TRBV10-1 and TRBJ2-1; 8 bases are shared with TRBD2. V lost 4 bases and J lost 2; bases outside the gene matches: 4. The CDR3 loop spans 15 amino acids. The germline gives CDR1 WNHNN, CDR2 SYGVQD (reference sequence). CDR3: CASSATSGPYNEQFF. The CDR3 DNA sequence: TGCGCCAGCAGTGCTACTAGCGGCCCCTACAATGAGCAGTTCTTC.

The gene calls are TRBV2 and TRBJ2-3; D remains ambiguous. Trimming stripped 4 bases from V and 9 bases from J, with 8 bases between. From germline, CDR1 is SNHLY and CDR2 FYNNEI. The CDR3 runs to 11 residues. In nucleotides, the CDR3 is TGTGCCAGCAGTGGGGGATTCACGCAGTATTTT. Translating it yields CASSGGFTQYF. The complete variable domain, with remaining parts taken from reference TRBV2 and TRBJ2-3, reads EPEVTQTPSHQVTQMGQEVILRCVPISNHLYFYWYRQILGQKVEFLVSFYNNEISEKSEIFDDQFSVERPDGSNFTLKIRSTKLEDSAMYFCASSGGFTQYFGPGTRLTVL.

This chain joins TRBV2 and TRBJ1-2; tentatively, D is TRBD1 (5 bases). Germline loops: CDR1 SNHLY, CDR2 FYNNEI. Deletions cut 6 bases from V and 13 bases from J, with 9 bases between. This CDR3 is 9 amino acids long. The CDR3 sequence: CASRGVGTF. The CDR3 DNA reads TGTGCCAGCAGGGGGGTGGGCACCTTC.

V gene TRBV19 combines with J gene TRBJ1-1; 9 bases agree with TRBD1. The CDR3 is made up of 15 amino acids. Losses at the gene ends were 5 bases for V and 5 bases for J; bases not matched to a gene: 9. CDR1 and CDR2 (germline): LNHDA, SQIVND (reference sequence). The CDR3 coding sequence is TGTGCCAGTAGTTCCACGGGACAGGGTTCAACTGAAGCTTTCTTT. Translated, it gives CASSSTGQGSTEAFF.

This rearrangement joins TRBV5-1 to TRBJ1-4, with 8 bases fitting TRBD1. The CDR3 totals 15 residues. After removal of 4 bases from V and 5 bases from J, the junction contained 7 bases not matched to a gene. Per germline, CDR1 SGHRS and CDR2 YFSETQ. The CDR3 DNA sequence: TGCGCCAGCAGCGCTACAGGGGGAGCCAATGAAAAACTGTTTTTT. Its translation: CASSATGGANEKLFF. Together with reference TRBV5-1 and TRBJ1-4, the CDR3 gives the full variable domain: KAGVTQTPRYLIKTRGQQVTLSCSPISGHRSVSWYQQTPGQGLQFLFEYFSETQRNKGNFPGRFSGRQFSNSRSEMNVSTLELGDSALYLCASSATGGANEKLFFGSGTQLSVL.